This is a list of T cell receptor beta chains from one sample in a study of T-cell reconstitution after alpha-beta-depleted transplantation in children. TCRdb ran MiXCR on the PCR reads and lists one entry per CDR3 protein. This repertoire shows hundreds of thousands of distinct CDR3 sequences, approximately 22% found once; its top ten account for 13% to 15%. The sequencing here drew on PBMCs, mostly from graft donor cells, taken 360 days after TCRalphabeta/CD19-depleted stem cell transplant. These TCRs come from a boy in the first two years of life who had a stem cell transplant for acute myeloid leukemia, so the T cells may come from the graft donor. The CDR3 runs from the conserved cysteine through the conserved F or W. D genes are given only for firm matches. Clone size is not always given. Where it is, it says once, few, many or a class for expanded clones.

>TRBV12-3/TRBV12-4|TRBJ1-4|few|-
TGTGCCACAGGGGCTAATAATGAAAAACTGTTTTTT
CATGANNEKLFF
>TRBV27|TRBJ2-2|-|-
TGTGCCAGCAGTTTAATTGGGGGTGGAGGGCCTATCGGGGAGCTGTTTTTT
CASSLIGGGGPIGELFF
>TRBV6-6|TRBJ1-1|few|-
TGTGCCAGCATCTTATCCGGGACTGAAGCTTTCTTT
CASILSGTEAFF
>TRBV20-1|TRBJ1-4|few|TRBD1
TGCAGTGCTAGAGAACGACAGGGAACTAATGAAAAACTGTTTTTT
CSARERQGTNEKLFF
>TRBV27|TRBJ2-2|-|-
TGTGCCAGCAGTTTAGGGGACTTACCCACCGGGGAGCTGTTTTTT
CASSLGDLPTGELFF
>TRBV6-2/TRBV6-3|TRBJ1-1|-|-
TGTGCCAGCAGTTACTCAGGGCTTCGACAGGTTGGAGGTGAAGCTTTCTTT
CASSYSGLRQVGGEAFF
>TRBV4-3|TRBJ1-1|-|-
TGCGCCAGCAGCCAATCCACAGGGTGGACTGAAGCTTTCTTT
CASSQSTGWTEAFF
>TRBV28|TRBJ1-2|many|-
TGTGCCAGCAGTTTATGGGGGCAGGGAGCTAACTATGGCTACACCTTC
CASSLWGQGANYGYTF
>TRBV28|TRBJ1-5|-|-
TGTGCCAGCAGTGGCACCTATAGCAATCAGCCCCAGCATTTT
CASSGTYSNQPQHF
>TRBV15|TRBJ1-1|few|-
TGTGCCACCAGCAGAGTGGACGGGAACACTGAAGCTTTCTTT
CATSRVDGNTEAFF
>TRBV7-6|TRBJ2-2|-|-
TGTGCCAGCAGCTTTTTCCAGGGAGGGAACACCGGGGAGCTGTTTTTT
CASSFFQGGNTGELFF
>TRBV12-3/TRBV12-4|TRBJ1-1|-|-
TGTGCCAGCAGTACCCGACAGGTCACGGGCACTGAAGCTTTCTTT
CASSTRQVTGTEAFF
>TRBV25-1|TRBJ2-3|many|TRBD1
TGTGCCAGCAGTGGAAGGGACAGGGGCACAGATACGCAGTATTTT
CASSGRDRGTDTQYF
>TRBV12-3/TRBV12-4|TRBJ2-2|-|TRBD1
TGTGCCAGCAGTTTACAGGGGGCCCGCCCCAACACCGGGGAGCTGTTTTTT
CASSLQGARPNTGELFF
>TRBV18|TRBJ2-4|many|-
TGTGCCAGCTCACCACAGGGATCCAAAAACATTCAGTACTTC
CASSPQGSKNIQYF
>TRBV3-1|TRBJ2-1|few|-
TGTGCCAGCAGCCTCCAGGATGTGCGTCTCTCCGGGTCCTACAATGAGCAGTTCTTC
CASSLQDVRLSGSYNEQFF
>TRBV29-1|TRBJ2-3|few|TRBD2
TGCAGCGCTAACCTAGCGGGGGGTGGTGCAGATACGCAGTATTTT
CSANLAGGGADTQYF
>TRBV7-9|TRBJ1-1|few|-
TGTGCCAGCAGCTTAGCGGGAGCCTACACTGAAGCTTTCTTT
CASSLAGAYTEAFF
>TRBV24-1|TRBJ2-1|many|-
TGTGCCACCAGTGGCATGGGACTTCAGTTCTTC
CATSGMGLQFF
>TRBV6-2/TRBV6-3|TRBJ2-1|many|TRBD2
TGTGCCAGCAGTTACACCAGCGGGGGGGCCCTTGAGCAGTTCTTC
CASSYTSGGALEQFF
>TRBV5-1|TRBJ1-5|many|-
TGCGCCAGCAGCTTAAGACCGGGACCGGATAGCAATCAGCCCCAGCATTTT
CASSLRPGPDSNQPQHF
>TRBV12-3/TRBV12-4|TRBJ1-5|few|TRBD1
TGTGCCAGCAGTCGGACAGGGGGGGAGCAGCCCCAGCATTTT
CASSRTGGEQPQHF
>TRBV11-2|TRBJ2-1|-|TRBD1
TGTGCCAGCAGCTTCACCGGGACAGGGCTAAATGAGCAGTTCTTC
CASSFTGTGLNEQFF
>TRBV12-3/TRBV12-4|TRBJ2-3|-|TRBD2
TGTGCCAGCAGTTTAACCATCGGGGCGGGGGGGCTGGATACGCAGTATTTT
CASSLTIGAGGLDTQYF
>TRBV20-1|TRBJ2-1|-|TRBD2
TGCAGTGCTAGTTCCCCAGCGGGGGGCTCCGGTGAGCAGTTCTTC
CSASSPAGGSGEQFF
>TRBV20-1|TRBJ1-1|-|-
TGCAGTGCTAGAGTCTCCTGGGATACTGAAGCTTTCTTT
CSARVSWDTEAFF
>TRBV6-4|TRBJ1-1|-|-
TGTGCCAGCAGCGACTATCCTGGGGGCACTGAAGCTTTCTTT
CASSDYPGGTEAFF
>TRBV4-2|TRBJ2-1|many|-
TGTGCCAGCAGCCAAGAGGCACGCCTGGGAGTATACAATGAGCAGTTCTTC
CASSQEARLGVYNEQFF
>TRBV6-5|TRBJ2-4|-|TRBD1
TGTGCCAGCAGTTACCAGGACAGGGCCAAAAACATTCAGTACTTC
CASSYQDRAKNIQYF
>TRBV11-1|TRBJ2-7|few|TRBD2
TGTGCCAGCAGCTTACCGCAGGTGGGGACTAGCGGGGGGGCACGCAACTACGAGCAGTACTTC
CASSLPQVGTSGGARNYEQYF